Presented here are 3 T cell receptor beta chains from one specimen sequenced in a study of PD-L1 blockade in urothelial cancer (dated by TCRdb to the late 2010s). The library was generated by the immunoSEQ multiplex PCR assay. TCRdb's version of the immuneACCESS table is confined to in-frame rearrangements and falls short of the full clone set. An unresolved V gene accounts for under half of the shortfall where checked; the remainder is of unknown origin. This sample is represented by 58,000 or so clones; roughly 79% of them were singletons. 3% to 4% of the sample goes to the ten largest clones. The time point label, read with the paper, signifies: pretreatment peripheral blood. Source: PBMCs, taken around atezolizumab (anti-PD-L1) treatment. These receptors all stem from a man aged 65-85 years with urothelial cancer.

This CDR3 is CASSLVVAGYNEQFF. The CDR3 DNA reads as TGTGCCAGCAGCTTAGTGGTAGCGGGCTACAATGAGCAGTTCTTC. The V call is TRBV7-9, the J call TRBJ2-1; 7 bases fit TRBD2. V gave up 1 base and J gave up 3 bases; unmatched junction bases: 3. There are 15 residues in the CDR3. Germline V lookup: CDR1 SEHNR, CDR2 FQNEAQ (reference sequence).

The rearrangement joins TRBV29-1 to TRBJ2-1; D ambiguous. Germline V gene sequence: CDR1 SQVTM, CDR2 ANQGSEA. The CDR3 spans 12 residues. Trimming took off 1 base at V and 7 bases at J, with 8 bases between the two ends. This chain's CDR3 is CSVEGDLNEQFF. CDR3 sequence (DNA): TGCAGCGTTGAAGGAGACTTAAATGAGCAGTTCTTC.

The rearrangement joins TRBV7-9 to TRBJ2-4; D might be TRBD2 (6 bases). V shed 1 base and J shed 0 bases, with 13 bases lying between them. CDR3 length equals 17 residues. Germline V gene data show CDR1 as SEHNR and CDR2 as FQNEAQ (reference sequence). The CDR3 DNA sequence: TGTGCCAGCAGCTTAGGACGGGGGACCCTAGCCAAAAACATTCAGTACTTC. This encodes CASSLGRGTLAKNIQYF.